The text below deals with one T cell receptor beta chain. Its antigen is as yet unknown. Germline V gene data show CDR1 as ENHRY and CDR2 as SYGVKD. V was trimmed by 0 bases and J by 2 bases, leaving 8 bases between them. The CDR3 covers 15 residues. Next came a second PCR, run for roughly 6 to 11 cycles, which used a sample-barcoded 5' primer along with a J-beta primer mix. TCRdb used MiXCR to reprocess the 5' RACE reads, holding one entry per CDR3 protein. The data hold 890,000 or so distinct CDR3 sequences, with 62% observed a single time. This sample was taken from a study of blood T cells in healthy people across ages. Study information: Capture by template switching was about one barcoded beta molecule per two T cells.

At least 6.5 million PBMCs were isolated per sample. Notes on the study in general: Getting older went along with TCR beta diversity per million T cells dropping roughly linearly.

The sequencing sample was made of blood. The sequence was collected from a man in his thirties or forties in good health. The chain links TRBV10-3 to TRBJ2-1; D is possibly TRBD1 (6 bases). The CDR3 spells CAISESEGAYNEQFF. CDR3 DNA sequence: TGTGCCATCAGTGAGTCTGAGGGGGCCTACAATGAGCAGTTCTTC.